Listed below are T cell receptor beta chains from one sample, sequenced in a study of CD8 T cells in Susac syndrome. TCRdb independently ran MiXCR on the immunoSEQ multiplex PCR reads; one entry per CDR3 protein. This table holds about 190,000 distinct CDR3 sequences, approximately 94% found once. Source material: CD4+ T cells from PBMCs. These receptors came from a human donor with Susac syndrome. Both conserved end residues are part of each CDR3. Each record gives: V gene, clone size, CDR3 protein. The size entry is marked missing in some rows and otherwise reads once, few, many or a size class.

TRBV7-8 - CASTPGALETQYF
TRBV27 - CASSSISGGLNTGELFF
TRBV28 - CASTWGRDSNTDTQYF
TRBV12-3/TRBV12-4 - CASSGQGYSPLHF
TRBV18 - CASSPSGRRQETQYF
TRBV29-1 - CSVEEGAGGYGYTF
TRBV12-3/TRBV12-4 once CASSFRNSYEQYF
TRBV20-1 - CSARKTGTGDQPQHF
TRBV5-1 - CASSLQAAGELFF
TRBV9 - CASSPWPVETQYF
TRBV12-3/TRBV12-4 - CASSLGALDGYTF
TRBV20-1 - CSARVSFPQSNTEAFF
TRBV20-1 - CSARFSEGQPQHF
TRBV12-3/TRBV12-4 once CASRPQNGELFF
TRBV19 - CASRTGITGELFF
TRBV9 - CASSVGAQPYPNEKLFF
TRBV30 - CAWSRGKTGSGHPQHF
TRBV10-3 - CAISGQYNEQFF
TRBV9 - CASSVTGSEQYF
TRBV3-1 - CASSQGVGTGRETQYF
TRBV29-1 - CSAGGQTNTGELFF
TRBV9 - CASSVAPVFDNEQFF
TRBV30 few CAWSVTGTDTQYF
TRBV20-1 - CSAPRVVSGGDEQFF
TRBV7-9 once CASSLGGQGSTDTQYF
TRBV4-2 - CASSQALGQGQVYEQYF
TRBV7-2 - CASSHPSYEQYF
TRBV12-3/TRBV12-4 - CASSPRRGGSNQPQHF
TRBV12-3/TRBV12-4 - CASTPPGEGQPQHF
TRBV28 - CASSLGTGGLGGYTF
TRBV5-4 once CASSFPGFNEQFF